The T cell receptor (beta chain) under discussion was sequenced for a study of cytomegalovirus exposure and HLA in healthy donors. This clone was observed a single time. The junction had 4 bases not matched to a gene; V was cut back by 6 bases and J by 0 bases. The CDR3 spans 14 residues. Germline V gives CDR1 SGHTA, CDR2 FQGTGA. PCR was performed using 60 Vbeta and 13 Jbeta primers. Clones were sequenced by immunoSEQ multiplex PCR, and TCRdb holds only the in-frame ones, with some missing. The table has about 110,000 clones, 60% to 80% seen once; the top ten hold 0.65% to 0.85%. The chain links TRBV7-3 to TRBJ2-7, with 8 nucleotides matching TRBD2. Sequencing was done on a sample of PBMCs. The receptor's source is a boy aged 5-17 years in good health and CMV-seronegative. In DNA form, the CDR3 reads TGTGCCAGCAGTCCTAGCGGGTCCTCCTACGAGCAGTACTTC. Amino acid sequence: CASSPSGSSYEQYF.